These 23 T cell receptor beta chains were all obtained from the same sample, sequenced in a study of beta chain features in type 1 diabetes. Sequenced material consisted of expressed TCRB transcripts (all of the isolated RNA was reverse transcribed). Sequenced by immunoSEQ multiplex PCR; TCRdb stores in-frame clones only, minus some. The data hold 900,000 or so clones, with roughly 15% observed a single time. Sequencing was carried out using naive CD4+ T cells from blood. These receptors originate from a young woman in good health.

This clone was found a few times. This chain connects TRBV6-5 to TRBJ1-2; weak D call: TRBD1 (5 bases). The CDR3 is 14 residues long. Germline lookup yields CDR1 MNHEY and CDR2 SVGAGI. Between the trimmed V and J ends, which lost 5 bases and 4 bases, there was a span of 14 bases. The chain's CDR3 is CASSQIGQLYGYTF. The CDR3 DNA reads as TGTGCCAGCAGTCAAATAGGACAACTCTATGGCTACACCTTC.

This clone turned up a few times. This chain links TRBV7-2 with TRBJ2-2; a possible D gene is TRBD2 (6 bases). V was clipped by 5 bases and J by 0 bases, with 13 bases between them. The CDR3 extends over 16 amino acids. Germline assignment: CDR1 SGHTA and CDR2 FQGNSA. In DNA form, the CDR3 reads TGTGCCAGCAGCGCGGTTAGCGGTACGAACACCGGGGAGCTGTTTTTT. This translates into CASSAVSGTNTGELFF.

The table lists this clone with a few counts. The CDR3 nucleotides read TGTGCCAGCAGTGGGACTAGACCCAATGAGCAGTTCTTC. This gives the protein CASSGTRPNEQFF. The chain is built from TRBV28 and TRBJ2-1; TRBD2 matches 8 bases. The CDR3 has 13 amino acids. The V gene end was trimmed by 5 bases and the J gene end by 6 bases; junction bases not matched to a gene: 3. Germline V gene data show CDR1 as MDHEN and CDR2 as SYDVKM. Drawing the rest from reference TRBV28 and TRBJ2-1, the complete variable domain is DVKVTQSSRYLVKRTGEKVFLECVQDMDHENMFWYRQDPGLGLRLIYFSYDVKMKEKGDIPEGYSVSREKKERFSLILESASTNQTSMYLCASSGTRPNEQFFGPGTRLTVL.

As regards this clone: Other DNA sequences in this specimen translate into the identical CDR3. The chain combines TRBV7-9 with TRBJ2-1, with D unclear. V dropped 1 base and J dropped 6 bases, with 10 bases sitting between them. CDR1 SEHNR and CDR2 FQNEAQ come from the germline V gene (reference sequence). The CDR3 loop spans 14 amino acids. The CDR3 protein is CASSLDGTRNEQFF. The CDR3 region has the DNA TGTGCCAGCAGCTTAGACGGCACCCGCAATGAGCAGTTCTTC.

V usage is TRBV28 and J usage is TRBJ1-4; 8 bases line up with TRBD1. Per the germline V gene, CDR1 is MDHEN and CDR2 is SYDVKM. Trimming removed 4 bases from V and 3 bases from J; junction bases left unmatched: 1. The CDR3 covers 14 residues. The CDR3 region has the DNA TGTGCCAGCAGTTCGGGACAGGCTAATGAAAAACTGTTTTTT. This sequence encodes CASSSGQANEKLFF.

The chain carries TRBV25-1 and TRBJ1-1, with a possible D match to TRBD1 (5 bases). The germline V gene encodes CDR1 MGHDK and CDR2 SYGVNS. Trimming shortened V by 3 bases and J by 10 bases, and 15 bases separated the two germline ends. This CDR3 has 13 residues. The CDR3 region has the DNA TGTGCCAGCAGTGACGTCCTGGGGCTCGGAGCTTTCTTT. Its protein is CASSDVLGLGAFF.

The J gene is TRBJ1-2, the V gene TRBV7-2, with D possibly TRBD1 on 6 matching bases. The V gene lost 8 bases and the J gene lost 8 bases, with 18 bases spanning the gap. The CDR3 totals 13 residues. Germline CDR1 reads SGHTA; CDR2 reads FQGNSA. CDR3 residues: CASSRAGGEGYTF. The CDR3, as DNA: TGTGCCAGCTCCAGGGCGGGGGGCGAGGGCTACACCTTC.

CDR3 nucleotide sequence: TGTGCCAGCAGCCTACAGGGGTTCGGTTCAGATACGCAGTATTTT. This codes for CASSLQGFGSDTQYF. The rearrangement joins TRBV6-6 to TRBJ2-3, with 7 bases fitting TRBD1. The germline V gene encodes CDR1 MNHNY and CDR2 SVGAGI (reference sequence). The trim removed 6 bases at V and 4 bases at J, leaving 10 bases unmatched. This CDR3 comprises 15 residues.

This chain joins TRBV2 and TRBJ2-5; 10 bases align to TRBD2. The CDR3 consists of 18 residues. CDR1 and CDR2 from the germline V gene are SNHLY and FYNNEI. V trimming: 2 bases; J trimming: 0 bases; junction bases outside the gene matches: 9. The CDR3 reads CASSETRGSGGNQETQYF. DNA of the CDR3: TGTGCCAGCAGTGAAACCCGGGGTAGCGGGGGGAACCAAGAGACCCAGTACTTC.

The V gene is TRBV27, the J gene TRBJ2-2, with 9 bases that match TRBD1. CDR1 MNHEY and CDR2 SMNVEV come from the germline V gene (reference sequence). After removal of 4 bases from V and 4 bases from J, the junction contained 7 bases not matched to a gene. The CDR3 has 16 amino acids. CDR3 protein: CASSSHRGRGTGELFF. CDR3 sequence (DNA): TGTGCCAGCAGTTCCCACAGGGGGCGCGGCACCGGGGAGCTGTTTTTT.

CDR3 sequence reads: CASSFVESTYNEQFF. CDR3 DNA: TGTGCCAGCAGCTTTGTCGAGTCAACCTACAATGAGCAGTTCTTC. This rearrangement joins TRBV7-2 to TRBJ2-1; no clear D. This CDR3 spans 15 amino acids. Trimming took 3 bases from V and 2 from J, leaving 11 bases between them. Looked up from germline, CDR1 is SGHTA and CDR2 is FQGNSA.

The chain joins TRBV5-8 to TRBJ2-7; no definite D call. From germline, CDR1 is SGHTS and CDR2 YDEGEE. Trimming took 0 bases from V and 2 from J, leaving 9 bases between them. This CDR3 comprises 14 residues. The CDR3 region has the DNA TGTGCCAGCAGCTTGGAAGTTGACCCCTACGAGCAGTACTTC. This codes for CASSLEVDPYEQYF.

This clone was counted a few times. The V and J genes are TRBV9 and TRBJ1-3, with no clear D. Germline V gives CDR1 SGDLS, CDR2 YYNGEE. The CDR3 has 18 residues. Deletions cut 4 bases from V and 0 bases from J, with 20 bases between. In nucleotides, the CDR3 is TGTGCCAGCAGCCCGAACCCCGGGCCGAGAAGCTCTGGAAACACCATATATTTT. It yields the protein CASSPNPGPRSSGNTIYF.

The gene calls are TRBV25-1 and TRBJ2-1; 8 bases agree with TRBD2. The CDR3 spans 15 residues. Trimming removed 2 bases from V and 6 bases from J; junction bases left unmatched: 6. The germline V gene has CDR1 MGHDK and CDR2 SYGVNS. The CDR3 nucleotides read TGTGCCAGCAGTGAACACGGCGGGAGGTCCAATGAGCAGTTCTTC. Protein: CASSEHGGRSNEQFF. Filled out from reference TRBV25-1 and TRBJ2-1, the complete variable domain reads EADIYQTPRYLVIGTGKKITLECSQTMGHDKMYWYQQDPGMELHLIHYSYGVNSTEKGDLSSESTVSRIRTEHFPLTLESARPSHTSQYLCASSEHGGRSNEQFFGPGTRLTVL.

This clone was observed a handful of times. This chain joins TRBV28 and TRBJ2-4; D might be TRBD1 or TRBD2, each matching 5 bases. Between the trimmed V and J ends, which lost 3 bases and 3 bases, there was a span of 18 bases. The CDR3 sequence is 17 residues long. Germline loops: CDR1 MDHEN, CDR2 SYDVKM. The CDR3 loop is CASSLRPVRGGKNIQYF. The CDR3 DNA follows: TGTGCCAGCAGTTTGAGGCCGGTTCGGGGCGGCAAAAACATTCAGTACTTC.

The chain combines TRBV27 with TRBJ1-5, with D hard to call. CDR1 and CDR2 (germline): MNHEY, SMNVEV (reference sequence). V dropped 5 bases and J dropped 6 bases, with 8 bases sitting between them. The CDR3 runs to 12 residues. DNA of the CDR3: TGTGCCAGCAGTCCCCCGGGTCAGCCCCAGCATTTT. Translated: CASSPPGQPQHF.

The sample holds a few counts of this clone. V gene TRBV7-3 combines with J gene TRBJ2-1; 7 bases line up with TRBD2. CDR3 length: 16 amino acids. CDR1 and CDR2 from the germline V gene are SGHTA and FQGTGA. After removal of 2 bases from V and 9 bases from J, the junction contained 13 bases not matched to a gene. CDR3 in amino acids: CASSLWARGGSSEQFF. CDR3 nucleotide sequence: TGTGCCAGCAGCTTATGGGCCCGGGGAGGGTCCAGTGAGCAGTTCTTC. Using reference TRBV7-3 and TRBJ2-1 for the parts outside the CDR3, the full variable domain is GAGVSQTPSNKVTEKGKYVELRCDPISGHTALYWYRQSLGQGPEFLIYFQGTGAADDSGLPNDRFFAVRPEGSVSTLKIQRTERGDSAVYLCASSLWARGGSSEQFFGPGTRLTVL.

The gene calls are TRBV28 and TRBJ1-2; a weak D match, TRBD1 (6 bases). The CDR3 is 11 residues long. Per the germline V gene, CDR1 is MDHEN and CDR2 is SYDVKM. Trimming stripped 9 bases from V and 8 bases from J, with 13 bases between. CDR3 nucleotides: TGTGCCAGTGAGGGCAGGGGCGGCTACACCTTC. Its translation: CASEGRGGYTF.

The sample holds a few counts of this clone. The chain employs TRBV9 and TRBJ2-5; 8 bases map to TRBD2. CDR3 length equals 13 residues. J was trimmed by 4 bases and V by 2 bases; bases with no gene match: 1. The germline CDR1 and CDR2 sequences are SGDLS and YYNGEE. CDR3 in amino acids: CASSVLAGETQYF. CDR3 bases: TGTGCCAGCAGCGTCCTAGCGGGAGAGACCCAGTACTTC.

The chain recombines TRBV5-4 with TRBJ2-1; either TRBD1 or TRBD2 may fit D (5 bases each). V lost 2 bases, J lost 15 bases, and 21 bases lay in between. The CDR3 contains 14 residues. Per germline, CDR1 SGHNT and CDR2 YYREEE (reference sequence). CDR3 residues: CASSFWGRSWEWFF. The DNA of the CDR3 is TGTGCCAGCAGCTTCTGGGGACGCAGTTGGGAGTGGTTCTTC.

In the case of this clone: Other nucleotide sequences from this sample produce the same CDR3. The chain uses TRBV20-1 and TRBJ1-1; D is undetermined. The germline V and J ends were trimmed by 3 bases and 0 bases, with 2 bases remaining between them. Germline CDR1 reads DFQATT; CDR2 reads SNEGSKA (reference sequence). The CDR3 loop spans 11 amino acids. The CDR3 sequence is CSARVNTEAFF. CDR3 nucleotide sequence: TGCAGTGCTAGGGTGAACACTGAAGCTTTCTTT.

This clone was seen a few times. The gene calls are TRBV6-5 and TRBJ2-7; TRBD2 agrees at 8 bases. The trim removed 2 bases at V and 3 bases at J, leaving 6 bases unmatched. This CDR3 is 15 amino acids long. Germline-derived CDR1 and CDR2 are MNHEY and SVGAGI. This chain's CDR3 is CASSYGISGNYEQYF. CDR3 nucleotides: TGTGCCAGCAGTTACGGGATTAGCGGGAACTACGAGCAGTACTTC.

This clone was counted a few times. The rearrangement links TRBV28 to TRBJ1-5; TRBD1 is a possible D gene (5 bases). V dropped 5 bases and J dropped 0 bases, with 14 bases sitting between them. Germline CDR1 is MDHEN and CDR2 is SYDVKM. The CDR3 length is 16 residues. The CDR3 sequence is CASSPRDFYSNQPQHF. The CDR3 DNA reads as TGTGCCAGCAGTCCACGGGACTTTTATAGCAATCAGCCCCAGCATTTT.